The 24 T cell receptor beta chains given below trace back to one sample, sequenced in a study of OX40 agonist ivuxolimab in advanced cancers. Libraries were prepared by immunoSEQ multiplex PCR; TCRdb keeps only in-frame clonotypes and omits some of them. The data contain 90,000 or so clones, roughly 90% of them seen just once; the ten biggest clones take up 2.6%. Sequences were derived from CD4+ or CD8+ T cells sorted from blood, sampled in a trial of the OX40 agonist ivuxolimab. These receptors were obtained from an adult with an advanced solid tumor such as melanoma, head and neck, liver or kidney cancer.

The genes are TRBV28 and TRBJ2-1; 8 bases align to TRBD2. Germline CDR1 MDHEN, CDR2 SYDVKM. The CDR3 loop spans 15 amino acids. V lost 7 bases and J lost 4; bases outside the gene matches: 9. DNA for the CDR3: TGTGCCAGCATGGGTAGCGGGGCCCGGTACAATGAGCAGTTCTTC. It codes for CASMGSGARYNEQFF.

This clone has a single count. This rearrangement joins TRBV27 to TRBJ1-5; tentatively, D is TRBD1 (6 bases). The germline V and J ends were trimmed by 4 bases and 0 bases, with 13 bases remaining between them. Germline V gene sequence: CDR1 MNHEY, CDR2 SMNVEV (reference sequence). This CDR3 is 16 amino acids long. CDR3 DNA: TGTGCCAGCAGTTCCACCGGGACACATAGCAATCAGCCCCAGCATTTT. Translation gives CASSSTGTHSNQPQHF.

This chain links TRBV7-3 with TRBJ2-7, with D maybe TRBD2 (5 bases). This CDR3 is built from 14 residues. The germline V and J ends were trimmed by 1 base and 6 bases, with 13 bases remaining between them. Germline V gives CDR1 SGHTA, CDR2 FQGTGA. CDR3: CASSLMGEGSEQYF. In nucleotides, the CDR3 is TGTGCCAGCAGCTTAATGGGCGAGGGATCCGAGCAGTACTTC.

This clone was seen only once. The V gene is TRBV4-2, the J gene TRBJ1-4; 8 bases align to TRBD1. This CDR3 contains 15 residues. The trim removed 0 bases at V and 6 bases at J, leaving 3 bases unmatched. Per the germline V gene, CDR1 is LGHNA and CDR2 is YNFKEQ. CDR3 amino acids: CASSQETGGDEKLFF. Written as DNA, the CDR3 is TGTGCCAGCAGCCAAGAAACAGGGGGAGATGAAAAACTGTTTTTT.

The CDR3 region has the DNA TGCGCCAGCAGCCAAGACGAGGGGCGAGAGACCCAGTACTTC. Its protein is CASSQDEGRETQYF. The chain recombines TRBV4-1 with TRBJ2-5; D possibly matches TRBD1 or TRBD2 (5 bases each). There are 14 residues in the CDR3. V shed 0 bases and J shed 4 bases, with 9 bases lying between them. In germline, CDR1 is MGHRA, CDR2 YSYEKL.

This sequence joins TRBV2 and TRBJ1-2; D unclear. The germline V gene has CDR1 SNHLY and CDR2 FYNNEI. The CDR3 runs to 15 residues. Trimming pared 3 bases from V and 4 bases from J, leaving 15 bases between. CDR3 sequence reads: CASSDPPGFSYGYTF. CDR3 coding DNA: TGTGCCAGCAGTGACCCCCCGGGGTTTTCCTATGGCTACACCTTC.

This chain uses TRBV7-8 with TRBJ2-3; perhaps TRBD1 as D (5 bases). The CDR3 is made up of 16 amino acids. V lost 5 bases and J 0 bases, leaving 15 bases between the germline ends. Germline CDR1 is SGHVS and CDR2 is FQNEAQ. In DNA form, the CDR3 reads TGTGCCAGCAGCCTCCGACAGCCAGCTAGCACAGATACGCAGTATTTT. As protein: CASSLRQPASTDTQYF.

The chain has TRBV28 and TRBJ1-3; possibly TRBD1 for D (6 bases). The CDR3 contains 16 residues. V was pared by 5 bases and J by 4 bases, with 18 bases between. Germline CDR1 is MDHEN and CDR2 is SYDVKM. CDR3 protein: CASSQAVGALGNTIYF. The CDR3 nucleotides are TGTGCCAGCAGTCAAGCAGTGGGGGCTTTGGGAAACACCATATATTTT. The full variable domain, rest sourced from reference TRBV28 and TRBJ1-3, is DVKVTQSSRYLVKRTGEKVFLECVQDMDHENMFWYRQDPGLGLRLIYFSYDVKMKEKGDIPEGYSVSREKKERFSLILESASTNQTSMYLCASSQAVGALGNTIYFGEGSWLTVV.

V gene TRBV7-2 combines with J gene TRBJ1-3; unclear D gene. V lost 1 base, J lost 4 bases, and 8 bases lay in between. CDR3 length: 14 residues. Germline V gives CDR1 SGHTA, CDR2 FQGNSA. For the CDR3, the DNA is TGTGCCAGCAGCTTAGGCACCAGGGGAAACACCATATATTTT. The encoded protein is CASSLGTRGNTIYF.

The chain carries TRBV7-2 and TRBJ2-5; no definite D call. The CDR3 runs to 13 residues. The germline gives CDR1 SGHTA, CDR2 FQGNSA. The DNA of the CDR3 is TGTGCTTGCCGCCGCCGAATCCAAGAGACCCAGTACTTC. This codes for CACRRRIQETQYF.

This clone was counted once. The junction and the germline gene differ at one end; a read error may be behind it. The J gene is TRBJ1-4, the V gene TRBV6-1, with a tentative D call TRBD1 (6 bases). The CDR3 has 14 residues. Germline CDR1 is MNHNS and CDR2 is SASEGT. CDR3 DNA: TGTGCCAGCAGCGAAGACAGGATTGATGAAAAACTGTTTTTT. Amino acid sequence: CASSEDRIDEKLFF.

This sequence joins TRBV12-2 and TRBJ2-7. TRBV12-2 is listed as a pseudogene. The CDR3 contains 17 residues. The CDR3 here is CASRLGPARVRPLEQYF. The CDR3 nucleotides read TGTGCAAGTCGCTTAGGACCCGCTAGGGTGCGGCCCCTCGAGCAGTACTTC.

The chain links TRBV7-6 to TRBJ2-7; weak D call: TRBD1 (5 bases). V lost 0 bases, J lost 5 bases, and 5 bases lay in between. Germline V gene lookup returns CDR1 SGHVS and CDR2 FNYEAQ. The length of the CDR3 is 12 residues. The CDR3 sequence is CASSLAGDEQYF. The CDR3 nucleotides are TGTGCCAGCAGCTTAGCAGGGGACGAGCAGTACTTC.

V usage is TRBV10-3 and J usage is TRBJ1-1; D might be TRBD1 (5 bases). Trimming removed 6 bases from V and 3 bases from J, with 17 bases in between. There are 15 residues in the CDR3. Germline values: CDR1 ENHRY, CDR2 SYGVKD. CDR3: CAISLAGSRDTEAFF. CDR3 coding DNA: TGTGCCATCAGCCTCGCAGGGTCGAGGGACACTGAAGCTTTCTTT.

This chain uses TRBV30 with TRBJ1-3, with D uncertain. The CDR3 is 13 amino acids. V dropped 5 bases and J dropped 3 bases, with 11 bases sitting between them. CDR1 is GTSNPN, CDR2 SVGIG, per germline (reference sequence). The CDR3 sequence is CAWAPGSGNTIYF. In nucleotides, the CDR3 is TGTGCCTGGGCCCCCGGGAGTGGAAACACCATATATTTT. The full variable domain, completed using reference TRBV30 and TRBJ1-3, is SQTIHQWPATLVQPVGSPLSLECTVEGTSNPNLYWYRQAAGRGLQLLFYSVGIGQISSEVPQNLSASRPQDRQFILSSKKLLLSDSGFYLCAWAPGSGNTIYFGEGSWLTVV.

This chain uses TRBV6-5 with TRBJ2-3; 7 nucleotides line up with TRBD2. The V gene's germline CDR1 is MNHEY and CDR2 SVGAGI. The CDR3 is 14 residues long. With V trimmed by 6 bases and J by 0 bases, 3 bases remained unmatched. The DNA of the CDR3 is TGTGCCAGCAGGAGTAGCGGGAGCACAGATACGCAGTATTTT. Amino acids: CASRSSGSTDTQYF.

V usage is TRBV5-5 and J usage is TRBJ1-2; no firm D call. Germline V gene sequence: CDR1 SGHKS, CDR2 YYEKEE (reference sequence). V lost 4 bases to trimming and J lost 7 bases, with 11 bases between them. The CDR3 totals 12 residues. CDR3 protein: CASSRTGGGYTF. The DNA of the CDR3 is TGTGCCAGCAGCCGGACCGGAGGTGGCTACACCTTC.

This chain connects TRBV12-5 to TRBJ2-2; D perhaps matches TRBD1 (5 bases). The CDR3 has 12 amino acids. V was pared by 6 bases and J by 8 bases, with 10 bases between. CDR1 and CDR2 from the germline V gene are LGHNT and FRNRAP. In DNA form, the CDR3 reads TGTGCTAGTGGGACTCAGGGTGGGGAGCTGTTTTTT. Its translation is CASGTQGGELFF.

This rearrangement joins TRBV4-1 to TRBJ1-2; weak D call: TRBD1 (6 bases). With 0 bases removed from V and 7 bases from J, the gap between germline ends came to 24 bases. The CDR3 is 18 amino acids. CDR1 and CDR2 (germline): MGHRA, YSYEKL. As DNA, the CDR3 is TGCGCCAGCAGCCAAGATACCACCTCCGGGACAAGGGGCCCTGGCTACACCTTC. Protein: CASSQDTTSGTRGPGYTF.

The rearrangement links TRBV5-4 to TRBJ1-2; D gene ambiguous. The CDR3 is 13 amino acids. Trimming removed 2 bases at V and 2 bases at J, with 7 bases between. Germline loops: CDR1 SGHNT, CDR2 YYREEE (reference sequence). CDR3 bases: TGTGCCAGCAGCTTTGACGGAAACTATGGCTACACCTTC. It translates to CASSFDGNYGYTF. The complete variable domain, with remaining parts taken from reference TRBV5-4 and TRBJ1-2, reads ETGVTQSPTHLIKTRGQQVTLRCSSQSGHNTVSWYQQALGQGPQFIFQYYREEENGRGNFPPRFSGLQFPNYSSELNVNALELDDSALYLCASSFDGNYGYTFGSGTRLTVV.

This clone has only a few counts. In DNA, the CDR3 is TGTGCCTGTACCCGGGGGGGGAACACTGAAGCTTTCTTT. It yields the protein CACTRGGNTEAFF. The chain links TRBV30 to TRBJ1-1; weak D call: TRBD1 (5 bases). The CDR3 sequence is 13 residues long. V lost 6 bases, J lost 1 base, and 12 bases lay in between. Germline V gene lookup returns CDR1 GTSNPN and CDR2 SVGIG (reference sequence).

V and J are TRBV30 and TRBJ2-1; 8 nucleotides match TRBD2. Trimming cost V 3 bases and J 9 bases; bases outside gene matches: 7. CDR3 length equals 13 residues. From germline, CDR1 is GTSNPN and CDR2 SVGIG (reference sequence). This chain's CDR3 is CAWRDGSGIEQFF. CDR3 bases: TGTGCCTGGAGGGACGGTAGCGGGATTGAGCAGTTCTTC.

V and J are TRBV5-5 and TRBJ2-7; possibly TRBD1 for D (5 bases). This CDR3 has 13 amino acids. Germline CDR1 reads SGHKS; CDR2 reads YYEKEE (reference sequence). V was trimmed by 4 bases and J by 2 bases, leaving 10 bases between them. Here the CDR3 DNA reads TGTGCCAGCAGCGGTCCAGGGCCCTACGAGCAGTACTTC. Translation gives CASSGPGPYEQYF.

The gene calls are TRBV10-3 and TRBJ1-1, with D uncertain. This CDR3 contains 13 residues. The germline V and J ends were trimmed by 6 bases and 5 bases, with 13 bases remaining between them. Germline V gene data show CDR1 as ENHRY and CDR2 as SYGVKD. CDR3 nucleotides: TGTGCCATCAGATATTGGGAGGGAACTGAAGCTTTCTTT. Residues: CAIRYWEGTEAFF.